The 21 T cell receptor beta chains below come from one sample, sequenced in a study of spatial heterogeneity in lung cancer. TCRdb re-called the 5' RACE reads through MiXCR, storing one row per CDR3 protein. The profile shows roughly 10,000 distinct CDR3 sequences, about 6.3% of them singletons. Time point meaning: sample taken at primary tumor resection. TCRs were sequenced from unsorted whole RNA of tumor, nontumor lung or PBMC. The material sequenced was PBMCs, taken at surgery. The source of these receptors is a male donor with early-stage non-small cell lung cancer.

This clonotype is deemed medium-sized. The library was prepared for alpha chains; this beta chain is a stray read, so its frequency means little. The rearrangement joins TRBV7-2 to TRBJ2-2; no reliable D call. V lost 3 bases to trimming and J lost 4 bases, with 9 bases between them. This CDR3 has 14 residues. CDR1 SGHTA and CDR2 FQGNSA come from the germline V gene. In DNA, the CDR3 is TGTGCCAGCAGCTTTCGCGGAGTCACCGGGGAGCTGTTTTTT. Its translation: CASSFRGVTGELFF.

About this clonotype: As an off-target read in a library built for alpha chains, this beta chain has a frequency of little significance. The gene calls are TRBV9 and TRBJ2-7; D perhaps matches TRBD1 (5 bases). This CDR3 has 15 amino acids. CDR1 and CDR2 from the germline V gene are SGDLS and YYNGEE. V shed 4 bases and J shed 3 bases, with 17 bases lying between them. The CDR3 sequence is CASSPTGSNGYEQYF. CDR3 nucleotide sequence: TGTGCCAGCAGCCCTACAGGAAGTAACGGCTACGAGCAGTACTTC.

This clonotype is medium-sized by share. This beta chain was picked up by a library intended for alpha chains and is off target, so its count carries little meaning. The chain links TRBV20-1 to TRBJ1-5; D might be TRBD1 (5 bases). V was shortened by 4 bases and J by 5 bases, with 15 bases between the two germline ends. CDR3 length: 14 amino acids. Germline lookup yields CDR1 DFQATT and CDR2 SNEGSKA (reference sequence). The CDR3 sequence: CSAKHTPGDQPQHF. In DNA form, the CDR3 reads TGCAGTGCTAAACACACCCCGGGGGATCAGCCCCAGCATTTT.

This clonotype was seen a handful of times. This could be a read error, since a much larger clone is one nucleotide away. The library was designed around alpha chains, so this beta chain is a stray read whose abundance carries little weight. The gene calls are TRBV30 and TRBJ2-7; D may correspond to TRBD1 or TRBD2 (5 bases each). CDR3 length equals 15 residues. The germline V gene has CDR1 GTSNPN and CDR2 SVGIG (reference sequence). The CDR3, as DNA: TGTGCCCGGAGTGTAAGTGGGACGCTAAGCTACGAGCAGTACTTC. This sequence encodes CARSVSGTLSYEQYF.

Ten or more counts support this clonotype. This beta chain is an off-target read within a library intended for alpha chains, so its frequency means little. The rearrangement joins TRBV9 to TRBJ2-2, with 7 bases matching TRBD2. The germline V gene encodes CDR1 SGDLS and CDR2 YYNGEE. V gave up 0 bases and J gave up 8 bases; unmatched junction bases: 7. The CDR3 is made up of 15 amino acids. The CDR3 reads CASSVGGLGTGELFF. The DNA for the CDR3 is TGTGCCAGCAGCGTAGGAGGACTAGGGACGGGGGAGCTGTTTTTT.

This clonotype has a count of ten or more. Within a library made for alpha chains, this beta chain is off target, and its count is uninformative. This chain joins TRBV20-1 and TRBJ2-4; tentatively, D is TRBD2 (6 bases). The germline CDR1 and CDR2 sequences are DFQATT and SNEGSKA (reference sequence). CDR3 length: 19 residues. Between the trimmed V and J ends, which lost 0 bases and 0 bases, there was a span of 21 bases. CDR3 coding DNA: TGCAGTGCTAGAGATCCCTTCTCAGGGACTGTGCTAGCCAAAAACATTCAGTACTTC. Translated, it gives CSARDPFSGTVLAKNIQYF.

This clonotype was seen many times. This beta chain represents an off-target read in a library built for alpha chains; its size is of limited meaning. This chain uses TRBV19 with TRBJ1-5; 9 bases agree with TRBD1. Germline V CDR1 and CDR2: LNHDA, SQIVND (reference sequence). The CDR3 consists of 18 residues. V was clipped by 5 bases and J by 2 bases; unmatched bases: 13. The CDR3 protein is CASSPGTGKRVRNQPQHF. The CDR3, as DNA: TGTGCCAGTAGTCCTGGGACAGGGAAAAGAGTACGCAATCAGCCCCAGCATTTT.

This clonotype was observed many times. The junction departs from the called germline gene at one end, perhaps through a read error. This beta chain slipped into a library made for alpha chains as a stray read, so its size is not meaningful. The chain employs TRBV7-2 and TRBJ2-5; D is uncertain. The CDR3 loop spans 14 amino acids. Germline lookup yields CDR1 SGHTA and CDR2 FQGNSA. In nucleotides, the CDR3 is TGTGCCAGCAGCTTAGGCGGCAGTCAAGGGACCCAGTACTTC. Translated, it gives CASSLGGSQGTQYF. The full variable domain, rest sourced from reference TRBV7-2 and TRBJ2-5, is GAGVSQSPSNKVTEKGKDVELRCDPISGHTALYWYRQSLGQGLEFLIYFQGNSAPDKSGLPSDRFSAERTGGSVSTLTIQRTQQEDSAVYLCASSLGGSQGTQYFGPGTRLLVL.

This clonotype has ten or more counts. Since the library was made to target alpha chains, this beta chain is a stray read and its abundance is not meaningful. The chain's CDR3 is CASSLGTGPMGGYTF. CDR3 bases: TGTGCCAGCAGCCTTGGGACAGGGCCTATGGGGGGCTACACCTTC. J is TRBJ1-2 and V is TRBV6-5; 9 nucleotides match TRBD1. The CDR3 covers 15 residues. Unmatched junction bases numbered 13, after V lost 6 bases and J lost 8 bases. The germline V gene has CDR1 MNHEY and CDR2 SVGAGI.

This clonotype occurred a few times. With the library built for alpha chains, this beta chain is off target and its frequency is not meaningful. The chain carries TRBV28 and TRBJ2-1; 8 bases match TRBD2. V dropped 5 bases and J dropped 2; count of bases not matched to a gene: 17. The V gene's germline CDR1 is MDHEN and CDR2 SYDVKM. The CDR3 covers 19 residues. The CDR3 DNA is TGTGCCAGCAGTCCACCCCCCCCGGGACTAGGGGCCGCCTACAATGAGCAGTTCTTC. It specifies CASSPPPPGLGAAYNEQFF.

There are many counts of this clonotype. The size of this beta chain means little, since it is a stray read in a library made for alpha chains. The chain carries TRBV7-8 and TRBJ2-1; 13 nucleotides match TRBD2. The CDR3 totals 15 residues. The junction had 4 bases not matched to a gene; V was cut back by 5 bases and J by 6 bases. Germline V gives CDR1 SGHVS, CDR2 FQNEAQ. The CDR3, as DNA: TGTGCCAGCAGCCTCCGGACTAGCGGGAGCAATGAGCAGTTCTTC. Protein product: CASSLRTSGSNEQFF.

This clonotype was observed at least ten times. In a library made to pick up alpha chains, this beta chain is a stray read with a size that means little. The rearrangement joins TRBV7-2 to TRBJ2-5; tentative D call: TRBD2 (6 bases). The CDR3 is 14 residues long. Trimming removed 2 bases at V and 7 bases at J, with 14 bases between. CDR1 and CDR2 (germline): SGHTA, FQGNSA. The CDR3, as DNA: TGTGCCAGCAGCTTATCCCCGGCGGGGTCGACCCAGTACTTC. Amino acid sequence: CASSLSPAGSTQYF.

This clonotype was counted at least ten times. Since the library was made to target alpha chains, this beta chain is a stray read and its abundance is not meaningful. The rearrangement joins TRBV7-2 to TRBJ2-7; 7 nucleotides line up with TRBD2. Germline loops: CDR1 SGHTA, CDR2 FQGNSA. This CDR3 contains 11 residues. J lost 6 bases, V lost 7 bases, and 3 bases had no gene match. CDR3 bases: TGTGCCAGCAAAGCGGGATCCGAGCAGTACTTC. Translation: CASKAGSEQYF.

This clonotype has only a few counts. For a library built for alpha chains, this beta chain is a stray read; little rests on its size. V is TRBV5-4 and J is TRBJ2-1; 7 positions match TRBD1. After removal of 9 bases from V and 2 bases from J, the junction contained 5 bases not matched to a gene. Germline-derived CDR1 and CDR2 are SGHNT and YYREEE (reference sequence). This CDR3 contains 13 residues. CDR3 in DNA: TGTGCCATCCCGGGACAGCCCTACAATGAGCAGTTCTTC. This sequence encodes CAIPGQPYNEQFF.

The sample holds a few counts of this clonotype. Since it is a stray read in a library aimed at alpha chains, this beta chain has a size that is not meaningful. The V gene is TRBV27, the J gene TRBJ2-1; D gene uncertain. V lost 4 bases to trimming and J lost 0 bases, with 10 bases between them. The germline V gene encodes CDR1 MNHEY and CDR2 SMNVEV (reference sequence). The CDR3 loop spans 15 amino acids. The CDR3 sequence is CASSYGSSSYNEQFF. The CDR3 bases are TGTGCCAGCAGTTACGGGTCGAGCTCCTACAATGAGCAGTTCTTC.

Ten or more counts support this clonotype. The size of this beta chain means little, since it is a stray read in a library made for alpha chains. This chain links TRBV7-9 with TRBJ1-5, with D maybe TRBD1 (5 bases). Germline V gives CDR1 SEHNR, CDR2 FQNEAQ (reference sequence). V was trimmed by 11 bases and J by 5 bases, leaving 19 bases between them. The CDR3 covers 14 residues. The CDR3 is CACGRGVGDQPQHF. The DNA of the CDR3 is TGTGCCTGCGGGAGGGGAGTTGGGGATCAGCCCCAGCATTTT.

The table lists this clonotype with a few counts. This beta chain is a stray sequence in a library constructed for alpha chains; its clone size is not meaningful. J is TRBJ2-2 and V is TRBV27, with TRBD1 matching 11 bases. The CDR3 contains 16 residues. V dropped 5 bases and J dropped 5; count of bases not matched to a gene: 7. CDR1 is MNHEY and CDR2 is SMNVEV in the germline V gene (reference sequence). For the CDR3, the DNA is TGTGCCAGCAGTAAGGACAGGGGGCTTAAGACCGGGGAGCTGTTTTTT. Its translation: CASSKDRGLKTGELFF.

This clonotype has just a few counts. For a library built for alpha chains, this beta chain is a stray read; little rests on its size. The chain couples TRBV7-2 to TRBJ2-5; 16 bases fit TRBD2. Germline loops: CDR1 SGHTA, CDR2 FQGNSA. The CDR3 is 18 residues long. The V and J ends lost 5 bases and 0 bases, in that order; junction bases with no gene match: 6. CDR3 region: CASSQGTSGGAYQETQYF. The CDR3 nucleotides are TGTGCCAGCAGCCAAGGGACTAGCGGGGGGGCCTACCAAGAGACCCAGTACTTC.

A remark on this clonotype: This beta chain turned up in a library designed for alpha chains; as an off-target read, its abundance says little. The genes are TRBV6-2 or TRBV6-3 and TRBJ2-1; TRBD2 matches 10 bases. Germline V CDR1 and CDR2: MNHEY, SVGEGT. Trimming at V came to 7 bases and at J to 6 bases, leaving 6 bases not matched to a gene. This CDR3 comprises 14 residues. In DNA, the CDR3 is TGTGCCAGCACTCTAGCGGGGGCGCCCAATGAGCAGTTCTTC. Its translation is CASTLAGAPNEQFF.

This clonotype has a count of ten or more. This beta chain is a stray read from a library made for alpha chains; its abundance is not meaningful. The chain recombines TRBV28 with TRBJ2-1; no reliable D call. This CDR3 has 12 amino acids. Trimming took off 6 bases at V and 2 bases at J, with 5 bases between the two ends. Germline V CDR1 and CDR2: MDHEN, SYDVKM. The CDR3 nucleotides are TGTGCCAGCAGGACAACCTACAATGAGCAGTTCTTC. Encoded protein: CASRTTYNEQFF.

For this clonotype: As an off-target read in a library built for alpha chains, this beta chain has a frequency of little significance. The chain employs TRBV20-1 and TRBJ2-7; TRBD2 agrees at 7 bases. Germline-derived CDR1 and CDR2 are DFQATT and SNEGSKA (reference sequence). Unmatched junction bases numbered 2, after V lost 3 bases and J lost 3 bases. This CDR3 has 12 amino acids. For the CDR3, the DNA is TGCAGTGCTAGGACGGGAGGCTACGAGCAGTACTTC. Protein product: CSARTGGYEQYF.